The T cell receptor beta chain under discussion was sequenced for a study of blood T cell repertoires in COVID-19. The CDR3 spans 15 residues. Germline loops: CDR1 SEHNR, CDR2 FQNEAQ (reference sequence). V was pared by 1 base and J by 2 bases, with 4 bases of the junction left unmatched. TCRdb's table, derived via immunoSEQ multiplex PCR, lists solely in-frame clones and lacks some. The sample shows 65,000 to 95,000 clones, around 80% of them seen only once. The sequenced material came from peripheral blood. The V gene is TRBV7-9, the J gene TRBJ2-7; 8 nucleotides agree with TRBD2. The receptor was derived from a woman between 50 and 59 years old with acute or convalescent COVID-19. The CDR3 DNA follows: TGTGCCAGCAGCTTAGGAGGTAGCGGGACCTACGAGCAGTACTTC. It encodes CASSLGGSGTYEQYF.